This TCR beta chain originates from a study of T cell repertoires in cytomegalovirus infection. In the study overall: Well-studied HLA-B-restricted CMV epitopes were used in the study alongside recently identified HLA-C-restricted ones. Public TCR beta signatures indicated both CMV infection and matching HLA type. Overall study results and limits: The ex vivo response showed dominance by HLA-C-restricted CMV-specific TCR beta clonotypes.

TCRdb re-called the reads with MiXCR, one entry per CDR3 protein. The sample has approximately 1,000,000 distinct CDR3 sequences; roughly 30% are singletons. This clonotype has more than one count but fewer than ten. Its antigen is still unknown. The CDR3 has 16 amino acids. Germline lookup yields CDR1 MNHEY and CDR2 SMNVEV (reference sequence). J lost 3 bases, V lost 3 bases, and 11 bases had no gene match. The sequence was collected from a human donor in good health (CMV status not recorded). Some clones in this sample may be carry-over from other donors' samples. The chain uses TRBV27 and TRBJ2-7, with 7 bases lining up with TRBD1. The sequenced sample was cultured CD8+ T cells from PBMCs, obtained from culture after CMV antigen stimulation. CDR3 residues: CASSFYGTVLGYEQYF. The CDR3 bases are TGTGCCAGCAGTTTCTATGGGACAGTCCTTGGCTACGAGCAGTACTTC.